This T cell receptor (beta chain) was captured by sequencing in a study of T-cell memory formation after mild COVID-19. Study at large: Largely donor-specific TCR clusters were found.

Each CDR3 protein gets one entry after TCRdb re-called the 5' RACE reads with MiXCR. This repertoire shows 250,000 to 350,000 distinct CDR3 sequences, approximately 19% found once; its top ten account for 21%. Looked up from germline, CDR1 is SGHRS and CDR2 is YFSETQ. There are 14 residues in the CDR3. Trimming removed 5 bases from V and 5 bases from J; junction bases left unmatched: 8. This clonotype has a handful of counts. The antigen is not known. Overall study results and limits: Cross-reactive memory apparently joined, as some responding clones appeared in pre-infection memory.

The sample comprised PBMCs or a T cell subset sorted from them (not recorded which). The clonotype was recovered from a man in his late teens or twenties who had mild COVID-19 (a few samples of this study predate the infection). Cell type and time point are not known. V and J are TRBV5-1 and TRBJ1-1; 8 bases agree with TRBD1. The CDR3 DNA sequence: TGCGCCAGCAGATTGCCGGGACAGGCGACTGAAGCTTTCTTT. It is translated as CASRLPGQATEAFF.